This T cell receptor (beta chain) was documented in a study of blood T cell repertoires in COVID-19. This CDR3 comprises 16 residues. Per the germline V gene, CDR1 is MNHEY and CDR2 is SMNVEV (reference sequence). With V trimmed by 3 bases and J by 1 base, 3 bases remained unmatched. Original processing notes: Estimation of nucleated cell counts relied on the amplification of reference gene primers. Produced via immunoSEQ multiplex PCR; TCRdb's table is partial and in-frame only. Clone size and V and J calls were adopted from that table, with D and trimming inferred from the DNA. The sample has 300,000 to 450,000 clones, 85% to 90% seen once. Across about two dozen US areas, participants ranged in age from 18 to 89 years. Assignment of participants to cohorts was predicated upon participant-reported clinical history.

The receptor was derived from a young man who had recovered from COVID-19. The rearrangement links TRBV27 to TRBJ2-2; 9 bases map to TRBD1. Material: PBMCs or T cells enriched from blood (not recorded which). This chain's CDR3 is CASSFGTGRNTGELFF. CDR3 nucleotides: TGTGCCAGCAGTTTCGGGACAGGGAGGAACACCGGGGAGCTGTTTTTT.